The 12 T cell receptor beta chains given below trace back to one sample, sequenced in a study of identical twins (dated by TCRdb to 2016 to 2017). The library was built by means of 5' RACE. TCRdb names Illumina HiSeq 2000 as the instrument used. Using fastp at Q25 and MiXCR, TCRdb reprocessed the public reads and kept productive beta chains. Each CDR3 protein gets just one entry, which takes the most common genes and DNA from the rows behind it. In all, the sample holds 500,000 to 600,000 distinct CDR3 sequences, and 20% to 25% of those were seen once. The top ten clonotypes cover around 0.9% of the sample. The same data also contributed to another study, on T cells expressing NK-cell markers.

The material sequenced was CD4+ T cells sorted from blood. These receptors all stem from a woman aged 18-29 years in good health.

The chain combines TRBV20-1 with TRBJ1-4; D is unclear. In germline, CDR1 is DFQATT, CDR2 SNEGSKA (reference sequence). V was trimmed by 1 base and J by 3 bases, leaving 9 bases between them. The CDR3 is 14 residues long. The CDR3 spells CSARGGAANEKLFF. The CDR3 DNA is TGCAGTGCTAGAGGTGGAGCGGCTAATGAAAAACTGTTTTTT.

There are many counts of this clonotype. V gene TRBV20-1 combines with J gene TRBJ2-5; 7 bases fit TRBD1. Unmatched junction bases numbered 3, after V lost 3 bases and J lost 5 bases. Per germline, CDR1 DFQATT and CDR2 SNEGSKA (reference sequence). The CDR3 is made up of 12 amino acids. The CDR3 nucleotides read TGCAGTGCTAGGACAGGGCGGGAGACCCAGTACTTC. It translates to CSARTGRETQYF.

This clonotype has more than one count but fewer than ten. This sequence joins TRBV3-1 and TRBJ2-2; 11 bases line up with TRBD2. The CDR3 has 18 residues. The germline V gene encodes CDR1 LGHDT and CDR2 YNNKEL (reference sequence). With 4 bases clipped from V and 7 bases from J, the junction kept 14 bases outside the gene matches. The CDR3 DNA reads as TGTGCCAGCAGCCGCAGACTAGCGGGAAGTGTACCCCGCGGGGAGCTGTTTTTT. Translating it yields CASSRRLAGSVPRGELFF. The complete variable domain, with remaining parts taken from reference TRBV3-1 and TRBJ2-2, reads DTAVSQTPKYLVTQMGNDKSIKCEQNLGHDTMYWYKQDSKKFLKIMFSYNNKELIINETVPNRFSPKSPDKAHLNLHINSLELGDSAVYFCASSRRLAGSVPRGELFFGEGSRLTVL.

The V gene is TRBV6-1, the J gene TRBJ2-3; D gene unclear. CDR3 length: 15 residues. Germline lookup yields CDR1 MNHNS and CDR2 SASEGT. Trimming cost V 2 bases and J 1 base, with 10 bases left between them. The CDR3 nucleotides are TGTGCCAGCAGTGAAAAAAGCGCGGGCACAGATACGCAGTATTTT. The encoded protein is CASSEKSAGTDTQYF.

This clonotype was detected a few times. The V and J genes are TRBV6-5 and TRBJ2-2; unclear D gene. The V and J ends lost 4 bases and 1 base respectively, with 16 bases between them. Germline V gene sequence: CDR1 MNHEY, CDR2 SVGAGI. This CDR3 spans 17 amino acids. CDR3 DNA sequence: TGTGCCAGCAGTTCTCGTTCCGGGTGGAAGAACACCGGGGAGCTGTTTTTT. The encoded protein is CASSSRSGWKNTGELFF.

The V gene is TRBV12-3 or TRBV12-4, the J gene TRBJ2-3; D is uncertain. The V end was cut by 5 bases, the J end by 0 bases, with 12 bases between. CDR3 size: 15 residues. The CDR3: CASSGYTYSTDTQYF. CDR3 nucleotide sequence: TGTGCCAGCAGTGGATACACCTATAGCACAGATACGCAGTATTTT.

The sample holds a few counts of this clonotype. The genes are TRBV11-2 and TRBJ2-1, with D perhaps TRBD1 (5 bases). The V and J ends lost 1 base and 6 bases respectively, with 10 bases between them. The CDR3 sequence is 14 residues long. Germline V CDR1 and CDR2: SGHAT, FQNNGV. CDR3 nucleotide sequence: TGTGCCAGCAGCTTAGTGGTAGGGGCCAATGAGCAGTTCTTC. Translation: CASSLVVGANEQFF.

In this sample, this clonotype turned up once. This sequence joins TRBV27 and TRBJ2-3; TRBD2 aligns across 11 bases. V gave up 5 bases and J gave up 4 bases; unmatched junction bases: 8. The length of the CDR3 is 16 residues. Germline V gives CDR1 MNHEY, CDR2 SMNVEV (reference sequence). DNA for the CDR3: TGTGCCAGCAGTGCCCCGGCTAGCGGGGGGCCAGATACGCAGTATTTT. Protein sequence: CASSAPASGGPDTQYF.

This clonotype was detected only a few times. The V and J genes are TRBV10-1 and TRBJ2-3; possibly TRBD1 or TRBD2 for D (7 bases each). Germline V gives CDR1 WNHNN, CDR2 SYGVQD (reference sequence). The CDR3 spans 14 residues. Deletions cut 8 bases from V and 3 bases from J, with 15 bases between. CDR3 protein: CASAGRGQTDTQYF. The CDR3 DNA is TGCGCCAGCGCTGGGAGGGGGCAAACAGATACGCAGTATTTT.

V usage is TRBV6-2 or TRBV6-3 and J usage is TRBJ1-5; 7 bases align to TRBD1. The trim removed 6 bases at V and 1 base at J, leaving 3 bases unmatched. This CDR3 has 14 residues. Per the germline V gene, CDR1 is MNHEY and CDR2 is SVGEGT. The CDR3 is CASRSRGSNQPQHF. CDR3 DNA sequence: TGTGCCAGCAGGTCCAGGGGGAGCAATCAGCCCCAGCATTTT.

The chain couples TRBV20-1 to TRBJ2-5, with D tentatively TRBD2 (6 bases). The ends were cut back, 6 bases at V and 1 base at J, with 18 bases in the middle. Germline CDR1 and CDR2: DFQATT and SNEGSKA (reference sequence). The CDR3 contains 15 residues. CDR3 coding DNA: TGCAGTGCGTTATCTTGGGCGGGATTCCAAGAGACCCAGTACTTC. Protein: CSALSWAGFQETQYF.

The V gene is TRBV6-5, the J gene TRBJ1-1, with D possibly matching TRBD1 (6 bases). CDR1 and CDR2 from the germline V gene are MNHEY and SVGAGI. The CDR3 loop spans 17 amino acids. The V and J ends lost 0 bases and 1 base respectively, with 15 bases between them. CDR3 sequence reads: CASSYSTAGQPNTEAFF. Here the CDR3 DNA reads TGTGCCAGCAGTTACTCAACAGCGGGACAACCGAACACTGAAGCTTTCTTT.